This passage covers 17 T cell receptor beta chains from one sample sequenced in a study of blood T cell repertoires in COVID-19. Assay: immunoSEQ multiplex PCR; the TCRdb copy retains only in-frame clones and omits some. The sample consists of 82,000 or so clones, more than 85% of them appearing once. Sequencing was done on a sample of PBMCs or T cells enriched from blood (not recorded which). The receptor set was obtained from a woman between 50 and 59 years old with acute COVID-19.

The J gene is TRBJ1-6, the V gene TRBV29-1; 8 nucleotides align to TRBD1. The V segment lost 6 bases and the J segment 9 bases; nucleotides outside the gene matches: 10. This CDR3 contains 14 residues. CDR1 SQVTM and CDR2 ANQGSEA come from the germline V gene. The CDR3 region has the DNA TGCAGCGTGGCGGACAGGGCTCAATCTTCACCCCTCCACTTT. Its translation: CSVADRAQSSPLHF.

The V call is TRBV5-6, the J call TRBJ1-3; the match to TRBD1 covers 8 bases. Germline V gene data show CDR1 as SGHDT and CDR2 as YYEEEE. The CDR3 is 13 residues long. V shed 5 bases and J 4 bases; nucleotides not matched to a gene: 2. The CDR3 spells CASRTGVGNTIYF. CDR3 bases: TGTGCCAGCAGGACAGGGGTCGGAAACACCATATATTTT.

The V call is TRBV5-6, the J call TRBJ2-7; TRBD2 agrees at 8 bases. The CDR3 is 16 residues long. Trimming at V came to 0 bases and at J to 2 bases, leaving 7 bases not matched to a gene. CDR1 SGHDT and CDR2 YYEEEE come from the germline V gene. The CDR3 reads CASSLDTSGSTYEQYF. The CDR3 DNA follows: TGTGCCAGCAGCTTGGACACTAGCGGTTCTACCTACGAGCAGTACTTC.

J is TRBJ2-1 and V is TRBV29-1; TRBD2 agrees at 10 bases. This CDR3 is 15 amino acids long. CDR1 is SQVTM and CDR2 is ANQGSEA in the germline V gene. Trimming removed 2 bases from V and 12 bases from J; junction bases left unmatched: 13. The CDR3 is CSVEMGSASGGRQFF. Written as DNA, the CDR3 is TGCAGCGTTGAAATGGGTAGTGCTAGCGGGGGACGGCAGTTCTTC.

V gene TRBV27 combines with J gene TRBJ2-2, with 9 bases that match TRBD1. The J segment lost 9 bases and the V segment lost 6 bases, leaving 8 bases of the junction unmatched. Germline assignment: CDR1 MNHEY and CDR2 SMNVEV (reference sequence). The CDR3 contains 14 residues. The CDR3 DNA sequence: TGTGCCAGCAGGTGGGGACAGGGAGGACGGGAGCTGTTTTTT. It is translated as CASRWGQGGRELFF.

The chain links TRBV29-1 to TRBJ2-7; tentatively, D is TRBD2 (6 bases). V lost 6 bases to trimming and J lost 5 bases, with 20 bases between them. The CDR3 consists of 14 residues. The germline gives CDR1 SQVTM, CDR2 ANQGSEA. The CDR3 region is CSVPGTLLGDEQYF. The CDR3 DNA follows: TGCAGCGTGCCCGGGACTCTCCTTGGGGACGAGCAGTACTTC.

The chain links TRBV5-1 to TRBJ1-1, with D unresolved. Germline loops: CDR1 SGHRS, CDR2 YFSETQ. V lost 3 bases, J lost 1 base, and 10 bases lay in between. The CDR3 is 14 amino acids. The CDR3 DNA reads TGCGCCAGCAGCTGGGAGCTACCGAACACTGAAGCTTTCTTT. Protein sequence: CASSWELPNTEAFF.

The rearrangement uses TRBV7-2 and TRBJ2-2; D is undetermined. There are 14 residues in the CDR3. Trimming took off 5 bases at V and 0 bases at J, with 7 bases between the two ends. Germline CDR1 is SGHTA and CDR2 is FQGNSA. The CDR3 is CASSPPANTGELFF. The CDR3 DNA reads TGTGCCAGCAGCCCTCCCGCGAACACCGGGGAGCTGTTTTTT.

The chain has TRBV7-3 and TRBJ2-1; D remains unclear. This CDR3 contains 14 residues. V shed 2 bases and J shed 8 bases, with 13 bases lying between them. Germline V lookup: CDR1 SGHTA, CDR2 FQGTGA. CDR3 protein: CASSLGLRGDEQFF. In nucleotides, the CDR3 is TGTGCCAGCAGCTTAGGCCTTCGCGGCGATGAGCAGTTCTTC.

This chain links TRBV5-4 with TRBJ1-1, with 8 bases matching TRBD1. Germline CDR1 and CDR2: SGHNT and YYREEE (reference sequence). The CDR3 has 16 amino acids. With V trimmed by 7 bases and J by 0 bases, 11 bases remained unmatched. CDR3 amino acids: CASGPNRGTMNTEAFF. CDR3 in DNA: TGTGCCAGCGGCCCAAACAGGGGGACCATGAACACTGAAGCTTTCTTT.

The genes are TRBV2 and TRBJ1-2; 7 bases agree with TRBD1. The CDR3 is 16 residues long. V shed 6 bases, J shed 1 base, and the junction held 11 bases outside the gene matches. CDR1 is SNHLY, CDR2 FYNNEI, per germline. DNA for the CDR3: TGTGCCAGCAGCGCCCCCCAGGGGGGCGGTAACTATGGCTACACCTTC. It codes for CASSAPQGGGNYGYTF. The whole variable domain, remainder taken from reference TRBV2 and TRBJ1-2, is EPEVTQTPSHQVTQMGQEVILRCVPISNHLYFYWYRQILGQKVEFLVSFYNNEISEKSEIFDDQFSVERPDGSNFTLKIRSTKLEDSAMYFCASSAPQGGGNYGYTFGSGTRLTVV.

CDR3 residues: CASSPQQGDYEQYF. CDR3 nucleotides: TGTGCCAGCAGCCCCCAACAGGGCGACTACGAGCAGTACTTC. V gene TRBV7-9 combines with J gene TRBJ2-7, with D possibly matching TRBD1 (6 bases). Trimming cost V 5 bases and J 3 bases, with 14 bases left between them. Germline CDR1 reads SEHNR; CDR2 reads FQNEAQ (reference sequence). There are 14 residues in the CDR3.

The chain employs TRBV7-2 and TRBJ2-7; D might be TRBD2 (6 bases). Germline CDR1 SGHTA, CDR2 FQGNSA. V was clipped by 1 base and J by 4 bases, with 11 bases between them. The CDR3 is 14 residues long. CDR3 in amino acids: CASSLVRERYEQYF. CDR3 nucleotide sequence: TGTGCCAGCAGCTTAGTCCGGGAGCGGTACGAGCAGTACTTC. The full variable domain, rest sourced from reference TRBV7-2 and TRBJ2-7, is GAGVSQSPSNKVTEKGKDVELRCDPISGHTALYWYRQSLGQGLEFLIYFQGNSAPDKSGLPSDRFSAERTGGSVSTLTIQRTQQEDSAVYLCASSLVRERYEQYFGPGTRLTVT.

This clone was detected only a few times. The V gene is TRBV2, the J gene TRBJ1-2; 10 bases map to TRBD1. Germline CDR1 reads SNHLY; CDR2 reads FYNNEI. The J segment lost 4 bases and the V segment lost 8 bases, leaving 4 bases of the junction unmatched. The CDR3 spans 13 residues. The CDR3 is CASGDRGSYGYTF. CDR3 in DNA: TGTGCCAGCGGGGACAGGGGATCCTATGGCTACACCTTC. The variable domain in full, completed from reference TRBV2 and TRBJ1-2, reads EPEVTQTPSHQVTQMGQEVILRCVPISNHLYFYWYRQILGQKVEFLVSFYNNEISEKSEIFDDQFSVERPDGSNFTLKIRSTKLEDSAMYFCASGDRGSYGYTFGSGTRLTVV.

J is TRBJ2-3 and V is TRBV19; 9 bases agree with TRBD1. V was clipped by 7 bases and J by 3 bases; unmatched bases: 8. The CDR3 sequence is 15 residues long. The V gene's germline CDR1 is LNHDA and CDR2 SQIVND (reference sequence). The CDR3, as DNA: TGTGCCAGTACCCGGACGGACAGGGGAACAGATACGCAGTATTTT. Its protein is CASTRTDRGTDTQYF.

The chain uses TRBV10-3 and TRBJ2-3; perhaps TRBD2 as D (5 bases). Looked up from germline, CDR1 is ENHRY and CDR2 is SYGVKD. Deletions cut 3 bases from V and 1 base from J, with 11 bases between. This CDR3 has 15 residues. DNA for the CDR3: TGTGCCATCAGTGAAGAGGACGGGGGCACAGATACGCAGTATTTT. Protein: CAISEEDGGTDTQYF.

The rearrangement joins TRBV4-1 to TRBJ1-5; D may be TRBD1 (6 bases). CDR3 length: 14 residues. Trimming left V 1 base short and J 10 bases short, with 14 bases between. The germline V gene encodes CDR1 MGHRA and CDR2 YSYEKL. This CDR3 is CASSQGTAQKPQHF. The CDR3, as DNA: TGCGCCAGCAGCCAAGGGACAGCTCAGAAACCCCAGCATTTT.